A single TCR beta chain is shown here with its context. Antigen unknown. The iRepertoire nested amplicon-rescue multiplex PCR amplified TCR alpha and beta CDR3s from RNA. For one-step reverse transcription and amplification, roughly 100-400 ng of tissue mRNA or PBMC total RNA was used. TCRdb reprocessed the multiplex PCR reads with MiXCR, giving one entry per CDR3 protein. This sample has approximately 110,000 distinct CDR3 sequences, with 25% found just once. The source of the sample is a study of glioma-infiltrating T cells. Broader study findings: CDR3 overlap between tissue and blood was very small. Non-neoplastic patients had below-expected tissue-blood divergence, while all gliomas exceeded expectation.

Material for sequencing was glioma tissue, nonneoplastic brain tissue, or PBMCs (not recorded which). The origin of this receptor is a human donor with low-grade glioma or glioblastoma, undergoing nonglioma brain surgery, or in good health (not recorded which).

In nucleotides, the CDR3 is TGTGCCAGCAGCGCTACAGCCGCCTACAATGAGCAGTTCTTC. Residues: CASSATAAYNEQFF. The V gene is TRBV7-3, the J gene TRBJ2-1, with D unresolved. Trimming removed 5 bases at V and 2 bases at J, with 10 bases between. The CDR3 extends over 14 amino acids. CDR1 SGHTA and CDR2 FQGTGA come from the germline V gene.